Below are 16 T cell receptor beta chains sequenced from a single sample in a study of vaccination effects on CD4 cells after COVID-19. Repertoires were generated with immunoSEQ multiplex PCR, while TCRdb's copy carries only in-frame clones and drops some. The repertoire includes 30,000 to 45,000 clones, around four fifths of them detected once, and roughly 1.9% sits in the top ten. Their recognized antigens are unknown. Antigen-specific CD4+ T cells were expanded (with viral peptide pools) by the ViraFEST assay ahead of sequencing. The culture ran for nine to ten days, and then CD4+ T cells were isolated. Participants completed two doses of the BNT162b2 or mRNA-1273 vaccine. The material sequenced was CD4+ T cells from PBMCs cultured with HCoV-NL63 spike peptides, taken after COVID-19 vaccination. These receptors were taken from a human donor who received a COVID-19 vaccine. Some clones in this sample may be carry-over from other donors' samples.

This chain connects TRBV15 to TRBJ1-5, with D unclear. The germline V gene encodes CDR1 LNHNV and CDR2 YYDKDF (reference sequence). Trimming removed 8 bases at V and 1 base at J, with 15 bases between. This CDR3 has 15 amino acids. The CDR3 sequence is CATEINWVSNQPQHF. The CDR3 DNA reads as TGTGCCACCGAGATTAACTGGGTCAGCAATCAGCCCCAGCATTTT.

The V call is TRBV15, the J call TRBJ2-7; D unclear. Trimming cost V 2 bases and J 3 bases, with 14 bases left between them. Per germline, CDR1 LNHNV and CDR2 YYDKDF (reference sequence). This CDR3 is built from 15 residues. The CDR3 bases are TGTGCCACCAGCAGAAGTCCCCTCCTCCTCTACGAGCAGTACGTC. The encoded protein is CATSRSPLLLYEQYV.

The rearrangement uses TRBV14 and TRBJ1-6; D ambiguous. The V gene's germline CDR1 is SGHDN and CDR2 FVKESK. The length of the CDR3 is 14 residues. Trimming took off 6 bases at V and 8 bases at J, with 14 bases between the two ends. CDR3 loop: CASSPTLAHSPLHF. Written as DNA, the CDR3 is TGTGCCAGCAGTCCGACCCTGGCCCATTCACCCCTCCACTTT.

The chain recombines TRBV2 with TRBJ1-4; no clear D. The ends were cut back, 9 bases at V and 5 bases at J, with 10 bases in the middle. The CDR3 covers 12 residues. Looked up from germline, CDR1 is SNHLY and CDR2 is FYNNEI. CDR3 bases: TGTGCCAGTTCCCGGGCAAATGAAAAACTGTTTTTT. This translates into CASSRANEKLFF.

This chain uses TRBV9 with TRBJ2-3; 7 nucleotides agree with TRBD1. With 0 bases clipped from V and 8 bases from J, the junction kept 9 bases outside the gene matches. CDR3 size: 15 residues. Germline assignment: CDR1 SGDLS and CDR2 YYNGEE. CDR3 DNA: TGTGCCAGCAGCGTAGTCGGAGTAACAGGGGCTACGCAGTATTTT. This codes for CASSVVGVTGATQYF.

Only a few counts were recorded for this clone. In nucleotides, the CDR3 is TGTGCCAGCAGCCAGCAGTACAATCAGCCCCAGCATTTT. The encoded protein is CASSQQYNQPQHF. The chain combines TRBV3-1 (or the pseudogene TRBV3-2) with TRBJ1-5, with unresolved D. Germline V gene sequence: CDR1 LGHDT, CDR2 YNNKEL (reference sequence). Trimming took 3 bases from V and 3 from J, leaving 6 bases between them. The CDR3 length is 13 residues.

The CDR3 is CASSLTGTGYNEQFF. The CDR3 nucleotides read TGCGCCAGCAGCTTGACCGGGACAGGGTACAATGAGCAGTTCTTC. This chain joins TRBV5-1 and TRBJ2-1; 9 bases line up with TRBD1. The CDR3 has 15 amino acids. Germline V gives CDR1 SGHRS, CDR2 YFSETQ. V lost 1 base, J lost 4 bases, and 3 bases stayed unmatched.

The V and J genes are TRBV12-3 or TRBV12-4 and TRBJ2-1; a possible D gene is TRBD2 (6 bases). CDR3 length: 13 amino acids. The ends were cut back, 10 bases at V and 8 bases at J, with 18 bases in the middle. As DNA, the CDR3 is TGTGCCACCCAGCTAGCGCGGGGTTATGAGCAGTTCTTC. Protein: CATQLARGYEQFF.

The chain combines TRBV19 with TRBJ2-6; D remains unclear. Germline assignment: CDR1 LNHDA and CDR2 SQIVND (reference sequence). V was clipped by 5 bases and J by 0 bases, with 17 bases between them. This CDR3 has 18 residues. The CDR3 loop is CASSGRTLKFSGANVLTF. Here the CDR3 DNA reads TGTGCCAGTAGTGGCAGGACCCTAAAATTCTCTGGGGCCAACGTCCTGACTTTC.

The J gene is TRBJ1-1, the V gene TRBV7-6; the match to TRBD1 covers 10 bases. V lost 5 bases to trimming and J lost 1 base; unmatched junction nucleotides: 7. The CDR3 length is 16 residues. From germline, CDR1 is SGHVS and CDR2 FNYEAQ. CDR3 nucleotide sequence: TGTGCCAGCAGCAAACTGACAGGGGGCGCGAACACTGAAGCTTTCTTT. This codes for CASSKLTGGANTEAFF. Filled out from reference TRBV7-6 and TRBJ1-1, the complete variable domain reads GAGVSQSPRYKVTKRGQDVALRCDPISGHVSLYWYRQALGQGPEFLTYFNYEAQQDKSGLPNDRFSAERPEGSISTLTIQRTEQRDSAMYRCASSKLTGGANTEAFFGQGTRLTVV.

This rearrangement joins TRBV27 to TRBJ2-3, with a weak D call TRBD2 (6 bases). The germline V and J ends were trimmed by 10 bases and 2 bases, with 16 bases remaining between them. This CDR3 has 14 residues. In germline, CDR1 is MNHEY, CDR2 SMNVEV (reference sequence). The CDR3: CATSGTGITDTQYF. The CDR3 DNA follows: TGTGCCACCTCCGGGACTGGAATCACAGATACGCAGTATTTT.

The chain links TRBV25-1 to TRBJ2-6; 9 nucleotides match TRBD1. Germline V lookup: CDR1 MGHDK, CDR2 SYGVNS. J gave up 1 base and V 4 bases, and 8 bases lay outside the gene matches. This CDR3 is 18 amino acids long. CDR3 residues: CASSGTGGLASGANVLTF. CDR3 bases: TGTGCCAGCAGTGGAACAGGGGGCCTGGCTTCTGGGGCCAACGTCCTGACTTTC.

The chain couples TRBV19 to TRBJ2-5, with unresolved D. Trimming removed 3 bases at V and 0 bases at J, with 5 bases between. This CDR3 spans 13 amino acids. Germline values: CDR1 LNHDA, CDR2 SQIVND (reference sequence). DNA for the CDR3: TGTGCCAGTAGTATTCAAGACCAAGAGACCCAGTACTTC. Translating gives CASSIQDQETQYF.

The chain has TRBV6-1 and TRBJ2-1, with TRBD1 matching over 8 bases. Trimming at V came to 10 bases and at J to 1 base, leaving 6 bases not matched to a gene. The CDR3 is 14 residues long. Germline V gene lookup returns CDR1 MNHNS and CDR2 SASEGT. Written as DNA, the CDR3 is TGTGCCATCCGACAGGGGCAGTCCTACAATGAGCAGTTCTTC. Protein: CAIRQGQSYNEQFF.

This clone was observed a few times. V and J are TRBV6-2 or TRBV6-3 and TRBJ1-2; 9 bases match TRBD1. There are 16 residues in the CDR3. The J segment lost 8 bases and the V segment lost 5 bases, leaving 15 bases of the junction unmatched. Germline assignment: CDR1 MNHEY and CDR2 SVGEGT. This CDR3 reads CASSPSDRGLWNGYTF. DNA of the CDR3: TGTGCCAGCAGTCCCTCGGACAGGGGTTTATGGAACGGCTACACCTTC.

V usage is TRBV7-2 and J usage is TRBJ2-5; D is unclear. Germline V CDR1 and CDR2: SGHTA, FQGNSA. Trimming cost V 2 bases and J 4 bases, with 8 bases left between them. The CDR3 is made up of 13 amino acids. CDR3 bases: TGTGCCAGCAGCTTAAGGCACCGAGAGACCCAGTACTTC. Its translation is CASSLRHRETQYF.